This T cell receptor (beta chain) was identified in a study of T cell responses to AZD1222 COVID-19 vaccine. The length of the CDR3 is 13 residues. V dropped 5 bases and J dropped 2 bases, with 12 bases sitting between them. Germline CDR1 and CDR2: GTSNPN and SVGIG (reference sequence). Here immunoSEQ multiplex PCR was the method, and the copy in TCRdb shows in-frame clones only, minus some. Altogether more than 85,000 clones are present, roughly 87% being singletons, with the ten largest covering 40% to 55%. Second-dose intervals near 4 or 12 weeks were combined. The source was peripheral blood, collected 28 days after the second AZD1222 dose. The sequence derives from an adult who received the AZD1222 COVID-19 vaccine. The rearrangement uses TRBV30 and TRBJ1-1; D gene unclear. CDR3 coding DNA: TGTGCCTGGGAAGAGAAGGGAAACACTGAAGCTTTCTTT. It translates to CAWEEKGNTEAFF.